The clone carrying this TCR beta chain occurred many times. It was 5'RACE with constant-segment primers that produced the TCR alpha and TCR beta cDNA libraries, which carried sample barcodes and UMIs. Using its own MiXCR run on the 5' RACE reads, TCRdb lists one record per CDR3 protein. The profile shows 25,000 to 30,000 distinct CDR3 sequences, approximately 16% of them singletons. V was shortened by 0 bases and J by 2 bases, with 7 bases between the two germline ends. This CDR3 has 14 residues. Germline assignment: CDR1 SGHRS and CDR2 YFSETQ. This sample is part of a study of T-cell memory formation after mild COVID-19.

The receptor was derived from an adult who had mild COVID-19 (a few samples of this study predate the infection). Cell type and time point are not known. Sequenced sample: PBMCs or a T cell subset sorted from them (not recorded which). J is TRBJ2-3 and V is TRBV5-1; D call uncertain. CDR3 sequence: CASSLEGSTDTQYF. The DNA of the CDR3 is TGCGCCAGCAGCTTGGAAGGGTCCACAGATACGCAGTATTTT.